The sample holds a few counts of the clone carrying this TCR beta chain. Its antigen remains unidentified. This sample is drawn from a study of T cell repertoires in cytomegalovirus infection. Germline V lookup: CDR1 MNHEY, CDR2 SVGEGT. This CDR3 region has 16 residues. With 7 bases removed from V and 1 base from J, the gap between germline ends came to 20 bases. Via MiXCR, TCRdb re-called the reads, giving one row per CDR3 protein. This sample has some 900,000 distinct CDR3 sequences, with about 31% found just once. The chain uses TRBV6-2 or TRBV6-3 and TRBJ2-7; either TRBD1 or TRBD2 may fit D (6 bases each). The clonotype was recovered from a human donor in good health (CMV status not recorded). Some clones in this sample may be carry-over from other donors' samples. Sequenced material: cultured CD8+ T cells from PBMCs, taken from culture after CMV antigen stimulation. This chain's CDR3 is CASTGPGGEGSYEQYV. In DNA form, the CDR3 reads TGTGCCAGCACCGGGCCCGGGGGCGAAGGATCCTACGAGCAGTACGTC.